This TCR beta chain was identified during a study of tissue T cells after allogeneic stem cell transplantation. Study-wide results and limits: The patient cohort was small and clinically heterogeneous, with limited sampling depth.

The V and J ends lost 1 base and 6 bases respectively, with 3 bases between them. Germline V gene data show CDR1 as SNHLY and CDR2 as FYNNEI. The CDR3 is made up of 11 amino acids. TCRdb's copy holds only in-frame clones and misses some; the assay was immunoSEQ multiplex PCR. The table shows roughly 9,900 clones, with about three fifths occurring only once. This clone was seen just once. The antigen remains unidentified. The chain carries TRBV2 and TRBJ2-5; D is unclear. The receptor was derived from a woman aged 18 to 55 with breast cancer. This sample comprised tissue from the jejunum, obtained at autopsy. In DNA, the CDR3 is TGTGCCAGCAGTGAAGGGAAGACCCAGTACTTC. Its protein is CASSEGKTQYF.